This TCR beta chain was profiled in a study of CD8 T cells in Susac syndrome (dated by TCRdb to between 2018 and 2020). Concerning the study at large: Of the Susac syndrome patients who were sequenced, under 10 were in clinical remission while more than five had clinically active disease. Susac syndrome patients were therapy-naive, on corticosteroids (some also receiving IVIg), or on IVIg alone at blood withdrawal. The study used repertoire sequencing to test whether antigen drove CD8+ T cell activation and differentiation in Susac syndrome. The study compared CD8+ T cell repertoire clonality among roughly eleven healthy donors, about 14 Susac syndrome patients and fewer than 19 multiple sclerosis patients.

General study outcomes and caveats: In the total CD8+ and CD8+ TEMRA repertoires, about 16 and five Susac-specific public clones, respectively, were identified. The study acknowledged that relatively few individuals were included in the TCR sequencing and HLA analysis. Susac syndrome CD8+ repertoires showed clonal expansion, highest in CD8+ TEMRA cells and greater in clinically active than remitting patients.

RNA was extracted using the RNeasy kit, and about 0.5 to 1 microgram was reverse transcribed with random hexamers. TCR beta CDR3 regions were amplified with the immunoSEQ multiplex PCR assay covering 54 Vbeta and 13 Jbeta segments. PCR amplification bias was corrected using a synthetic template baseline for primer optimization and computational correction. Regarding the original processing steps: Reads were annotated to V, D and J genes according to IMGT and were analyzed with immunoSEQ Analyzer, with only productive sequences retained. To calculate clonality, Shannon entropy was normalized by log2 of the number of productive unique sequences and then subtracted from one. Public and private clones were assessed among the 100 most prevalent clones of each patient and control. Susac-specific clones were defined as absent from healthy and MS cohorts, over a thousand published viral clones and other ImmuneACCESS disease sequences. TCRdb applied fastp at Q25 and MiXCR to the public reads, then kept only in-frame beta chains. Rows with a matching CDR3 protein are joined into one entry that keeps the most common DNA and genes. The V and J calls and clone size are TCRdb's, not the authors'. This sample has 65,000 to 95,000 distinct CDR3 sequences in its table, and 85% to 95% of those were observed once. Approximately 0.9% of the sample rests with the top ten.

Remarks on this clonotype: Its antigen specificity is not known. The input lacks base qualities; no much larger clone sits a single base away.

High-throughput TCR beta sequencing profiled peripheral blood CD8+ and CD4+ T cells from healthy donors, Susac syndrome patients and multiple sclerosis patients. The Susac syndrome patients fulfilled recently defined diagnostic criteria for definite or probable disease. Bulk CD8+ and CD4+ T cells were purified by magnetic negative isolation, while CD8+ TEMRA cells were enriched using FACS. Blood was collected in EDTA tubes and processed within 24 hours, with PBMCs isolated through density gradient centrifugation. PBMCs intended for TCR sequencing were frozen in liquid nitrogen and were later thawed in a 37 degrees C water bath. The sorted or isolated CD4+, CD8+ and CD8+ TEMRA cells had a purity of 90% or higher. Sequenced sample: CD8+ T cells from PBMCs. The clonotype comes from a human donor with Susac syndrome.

The CDR3 protein is CASSFDRNQETQYF. The nucleotide sequence is TGTGCCAGCAGTTTTGACAGGAATCAAGAGACCCAGTACTTC. The chain links TRBV27 with TRBJ2-5, with TRBD1 perhaps the D gene, on 6 matching bases. CDR1 and CDR2, per the germline V gene (reference sequence), are MNHEY and SMNVEV. From cysteine to phenylalanine, the CDR3 is 14 amino acids long. The entry retains the CDR3 DNA only, 42 bases that are in frame from base 1. The V and J ends are trimmed by 3 bases and 2 bases, leaving 10 bases between them.